The 9 T cell receptor beta chains below come from one sample, sequenced in a study of CD8+CD57+ T cells in acquired aplastic anemia. TCR beta VDJ combinations and CDR3 sequences were profiled from genomic DNA. Using its own MiXCR run on the reads, TCRdb lists one record per CDR3 protein. The data contain 150,000 or so distinct CDR3 sequences, 55% to 75% of them singletons. The sequenced sample consisted of sorted CD4+, CD8+, or CD8+CD57+ T cells (not recorded which) from PBMCs. The receptors stem from a human donor in good health.

The chain is built from TRBV24-1 and TRBJ2-3; 10 bases fit TRBD1. The CDR3 extends over 16 amino acids. Trimming took 0 bases from V and 4 from J; bases not matched to a gene: 3. CDR1 is KGHDR and CDR2 is SFDVKD in the germline V gene. CDR3 sequence: CATSDLGQGDSDTQYF. The CDR3 bases are TGTGCCACCAGTGATTTGGGACAGGGGGACTCAGATACGCAGTATTTT.

This clonotype has just a few counts. J is TRBJ2-7 and V is TRBV20-1; D not resolved. Per the germline V gene, CDR1 is DFQATT and CDR2 is SNEGSKA (reference sequence). This CDR3 comprises 15 residues. Trimming stripped 6 bases from V and 1 base from J, with 19 bases between. The CDR3 region has the DNA TGCAGTGCCAGCAGCTTGGACCCCGGGTCCTACGAGCAGTACTTC. As protein: CSASSLDPGSYEQYF.

A word on this clonotype: One junction end does not reproduce the germline sequence, and a read error may be involved. V gene TRBV7-9 combines with J gene TRBJ2-7; tentatively, D is TRBD2 (7 bases). This CDR3 region has 17 residues. From germline, CDR1 is SEHNR and CDR2 FQNEAQ (reference sequence). The CDR3: CASSLGDGGGDSYEQYF. CDR3 coding DNA: TGTGCCAGCAGTTTAGGTGATGGAGGGGGGGATTCCTACGAGCAGTACTTC.

The V call is TRBV19, the J call TRBJ2-7; 9 nucleotides align to TRBD2. Germline V gives CDR1 LNHDA, CDR2 SQIVND (reference sequence). The trim removed 6 bases at V and 6 bases at J, leaving 9 bases unmatched. The CDR3 is 14 amino acids. Here the CDR3 DNA reads TGTGCCAGTAGGCCTATAGCGGGAGTTGGCGAGCAGTACTTC. This encodes CASRPIAGVGEQYF.

This clonotype has more than one count but fewer than ten. The junction shows a germline mismatch at one end, possibly a read error. This chain uses TRBV2 with TRBJ1-1; 9 nucleotides agree with TRBD1. CDR1 and CDR2 (germline): SNHLY, FYNNEI. This CDR3 has 13 residues. CDR3 sequence (DNA): TGTGCCAGCAGCGAAACAGGGGGCACTAAAGCTTTCTTT. This translates into CASSETGGTKAFF.

This clonotype was found once. A much bigger clone sits one base away, suggesting this may be a read error. This chain links TRBV5-1 with TRBJ1-1; 12 bases match TRBD1. With 0 bases clipped from V and 1 base from J, the junction kept 13 bases outside the gene matches. CDR1 is SGHRS, CDR2 YFSETQ, per germline. The CDR3 extends over 20 amino acids. This CDR3 is CASSLAGTGGDFRENTEAFF. DNA for the CDR3: TGCGCCAGCAGCTTGGCTGGGACAGGGGGCGATTTTCGGGAGAACACTGAAGCTTTCTTT.

The chain is built from TRBV20-1 and TRBJ1-1; no reliable D call. CDR3 length: 13 amino acids. V was pared by 0 bases and J by 4 bases, with 9 bases between. Germline V gene lookup returns CDR1 DFQATT and CDR2 SNEGSKA (reference sequence). The CDR3 DNA reads as TGCAGTGCTAGAGATTTGGGCGGCACTGAAGCTTTCTTT. Amino acids: CSARDLGGTEAFF.

V is TRBV30 and J is TRBJ2-1; D call uncertain. Looked up from germline, CDR1 is GTSNPN and CDR2 is SVGIG (reference sequence). Deletions cut 0 bases from V and 9 bases from J, with 6 bases between. This CDR3 region has 11 residues. The CDR3 sequence is CAWSVAAEQFF. For the CDR3, the DNA is TGTGCCTGGAGTGTAGCCGCTGAGCAGTTCTTC.

J is TRBJ1-1 and V is TRBV5-5; no firm D call. CDR3 length: 14 residues. Trimming left V 1 base short and J 4 bases short, with 11 bases between. Per the germline V gene, CDR1 is SGHKS and CDR2 is YYEKEE (reference sequence). The chain's CDR3 is CASSLMEEGTEAFF. CDR3 nucleotide sequence: TGTGCCAGCAGCTTGATGGAGGAAGGCACTGAAGCTTTCTTT.